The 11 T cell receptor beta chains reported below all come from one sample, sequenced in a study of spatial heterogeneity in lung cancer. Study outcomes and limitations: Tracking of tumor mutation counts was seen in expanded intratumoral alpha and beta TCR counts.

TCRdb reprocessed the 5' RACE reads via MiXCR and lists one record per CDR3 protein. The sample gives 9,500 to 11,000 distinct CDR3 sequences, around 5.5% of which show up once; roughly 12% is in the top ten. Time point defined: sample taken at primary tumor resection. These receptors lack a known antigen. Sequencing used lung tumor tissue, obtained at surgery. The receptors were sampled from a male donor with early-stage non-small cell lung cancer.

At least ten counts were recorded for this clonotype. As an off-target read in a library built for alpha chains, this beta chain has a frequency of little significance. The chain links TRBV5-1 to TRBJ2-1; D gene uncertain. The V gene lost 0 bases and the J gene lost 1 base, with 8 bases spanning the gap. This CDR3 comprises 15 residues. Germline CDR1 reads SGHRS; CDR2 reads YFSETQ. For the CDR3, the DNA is TGCGCCAGCAGCTTGGGTCCAGATTCCTACAATGAGCAGTTCTTC. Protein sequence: CASSLGPDSYNEQFF.

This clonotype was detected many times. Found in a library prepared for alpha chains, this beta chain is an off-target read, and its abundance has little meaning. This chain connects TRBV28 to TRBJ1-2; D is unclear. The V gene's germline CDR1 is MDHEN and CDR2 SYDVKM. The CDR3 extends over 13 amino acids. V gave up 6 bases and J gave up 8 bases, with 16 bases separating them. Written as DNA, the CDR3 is TGTGCCAGCAGACCTCCCAGTGCTTCCGGCTACACCTTC. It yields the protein CASRPPSASGYTF.

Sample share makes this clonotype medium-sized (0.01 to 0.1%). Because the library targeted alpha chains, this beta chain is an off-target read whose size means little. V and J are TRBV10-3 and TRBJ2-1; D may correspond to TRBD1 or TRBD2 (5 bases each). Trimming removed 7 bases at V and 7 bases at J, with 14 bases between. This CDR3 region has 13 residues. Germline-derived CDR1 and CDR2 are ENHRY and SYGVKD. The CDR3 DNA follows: TGTGCCATCACCACCCTCGAGGGGAATGAGCAGTTCTTC. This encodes CAITTLEGNEQFF.

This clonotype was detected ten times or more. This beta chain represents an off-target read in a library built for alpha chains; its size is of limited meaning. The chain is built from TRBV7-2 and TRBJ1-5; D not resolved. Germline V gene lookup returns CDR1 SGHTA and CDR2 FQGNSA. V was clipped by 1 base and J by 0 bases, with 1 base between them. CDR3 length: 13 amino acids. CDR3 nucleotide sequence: TGTGCCAGCAGCTTAGATAGCAATCAGCCCCAGCATTTT. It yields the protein CASSLDSNQPQHF.

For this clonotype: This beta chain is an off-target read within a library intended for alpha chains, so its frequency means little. The DNA for the CDR3 is TGTGCCATCAGTGAGCGGGCTAGCGGGGGTTCCCAAGAGACCCAGTACTTC. Its protein product is CAISERASGGSQETQYF. This sequence joins TRBV10-3 and TRBJ2-5, with TRBD2 identical over 10 bases. V shed 2 bases and J 1 base; nucleotides not matched to a gene: 7. This CDR3 contains 17 residues. Germline V gives CDR1 ENHRY, CDR2 SYGVKD.

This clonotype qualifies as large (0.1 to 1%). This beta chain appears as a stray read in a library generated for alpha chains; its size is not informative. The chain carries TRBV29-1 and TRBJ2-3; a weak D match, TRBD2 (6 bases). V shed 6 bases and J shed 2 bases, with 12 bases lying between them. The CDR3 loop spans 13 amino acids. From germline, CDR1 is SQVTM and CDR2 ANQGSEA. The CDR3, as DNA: TGCAGCGTGCACGGGGGAGTCACAGATACGCAGTATTTT. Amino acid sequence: CSVHGGVTDTQYF.

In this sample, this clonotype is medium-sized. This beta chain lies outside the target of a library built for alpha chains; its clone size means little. DNA of the CDR3: TGTGCCAGCAGCCCCGTCCGGTTCTCTGGAAACACCATATATTTT. Translated: CASSPVRFSGNTIYF. The chain uses TRBV6-1 and TRBJ1-3; D gene unclear. The CDR3 spans 15 residues. Germline-derived CDR1 and CDR2 are MNHNS and SASEGT. Deletions cut 6 bases from V and 0 bases from J, with 12 bases between.

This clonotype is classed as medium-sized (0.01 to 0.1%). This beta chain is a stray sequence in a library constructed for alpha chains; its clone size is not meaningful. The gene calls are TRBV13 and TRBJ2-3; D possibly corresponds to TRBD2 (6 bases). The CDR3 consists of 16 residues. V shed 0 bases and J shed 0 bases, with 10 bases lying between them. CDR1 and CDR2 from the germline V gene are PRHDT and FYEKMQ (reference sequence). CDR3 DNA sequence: TGTGCCAGCAGCTTAGGCGGCGGGGTTAGCACAGATACGCAGTATTTT. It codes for CASSLGGGVSTDTQYF.

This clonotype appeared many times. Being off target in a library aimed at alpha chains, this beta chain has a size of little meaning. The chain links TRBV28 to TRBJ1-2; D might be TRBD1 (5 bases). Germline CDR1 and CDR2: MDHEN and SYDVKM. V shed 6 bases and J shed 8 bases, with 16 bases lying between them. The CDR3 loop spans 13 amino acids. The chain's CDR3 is CASSRGIGEGYTF. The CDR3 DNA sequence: TGTGCCAGCAGCCGGGGGATAGGGGAAGGCTACACCTTC.

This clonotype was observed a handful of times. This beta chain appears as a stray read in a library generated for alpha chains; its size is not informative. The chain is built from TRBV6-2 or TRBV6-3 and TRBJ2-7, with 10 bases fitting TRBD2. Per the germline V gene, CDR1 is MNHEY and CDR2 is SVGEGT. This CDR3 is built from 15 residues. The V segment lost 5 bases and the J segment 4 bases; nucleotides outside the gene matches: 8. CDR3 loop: CASSKAGGILYEQYF. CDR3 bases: TGTGCCAGCAGTAAAGCGGGAGGGATCTTGTACGAGCAGTACTTC.

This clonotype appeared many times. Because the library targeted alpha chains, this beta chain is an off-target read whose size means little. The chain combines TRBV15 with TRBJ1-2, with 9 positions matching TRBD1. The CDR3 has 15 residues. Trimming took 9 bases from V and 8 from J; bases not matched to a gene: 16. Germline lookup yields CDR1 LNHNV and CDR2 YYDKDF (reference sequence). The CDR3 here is CATRGQGPVDRGYTF. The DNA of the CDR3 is TGTGCCACTCGTGGACAGGGGCCCGTCGATCGGGGCTACACCTTC.